The sequence of this T cell receptor (beta chain) was determined in a study of T cells in Graves' hyperthyroidism and ophthalmopathy. Overall study context: At initial diagnosis, before any treatment had begun, peripheral blood was obtained.

Uncontrolled infection, other autoimmune disease, pregnancy or lactation barred patients from enrollment. Points from the study as a whole: The model identified upcoming ophthalmopathy a median approximately six months ahead of onset. Most clonotypes expanded in thyroid above 0.001 were likewise present in blood.

Amplified regions were TCR beta CDR3 sequences from RNA transcripts. The HTBI set primed first-round TCR CDR3 RT-PCR. TCRdb called the multiplex PCR reads again in MiXCR, with one record for every CDR3 protein. Among 250,000 to 300,000 distinct CDR3 sequences listed, roughly an eighth were seen once. This clonotype was observed many times. What it binds is unknown. This CDR3 has 15 residues. The V end was cut by 3 bases, the J end by 0 bases, with 9 bases between. Germline-derived CDR1 and CDR2 are MDHEN and SYDVKM. Material: blood. The rearrangement joins TRBV28 to TRBJ1-5, with D unclear. The sequence was collected from a middle-aged woman with Graves' hyperthyroidism. CDR3 nucleotides: TGTGCCAGCAGTTTCTCACCGCATAGCAATCAGCCCCAGCATTTT. Its protein is CASSFSPHSNQPQHF. Full variable domain (missing parts from reference TRBV28 and TRBJ1-5): DVKVTQSSRYLVKRTGEKVFLECVQDMDHENMFWYRQDPGLGLRLIYFSYDVKMKEKGDIPEGYSVSREKKERFSLILESASTNQTSMYLCASSFSPHSNQPQHFGDGTRLSIL.